The present TCR beta chain was sequenced within a study of a mutant IDH1 vaccine in newly diagnosed glioma. Study context: A roughly 60% male, approximately 38% female split and a mean age of about 43 years characterized treated patients.

Time point indicated: week 35, safety follow-up. The content of each vaccine dose was 300 ug of mutant IDH1 20-mer peptide, and topical imiquimod accompanied it. In the case of this clone: Antigen specificity is unknown.

V was trimmed by 5 bases and J by 4 bases, leaving 21 bases between them. This CDR3 region has 16 residues. Germline V CDR1 and CDR2: SGHDT, YYEEEE. Here immunoSEQ multiplex PCR was the method, and the copy in TCRdb shows in-frame clones only, minus some. The sample consists of 50,000 to 70,000 clones, 65% to 75% of them appearing once. Specimen: PBMCs, collected from a glioma patient whose treatment included an IDH1 peptide vaccine. V gene TRBV5-6 combines with J gene TRBJ1-1; tentatively, D is TRBD1 (6 bases). The sequence was collected from a man over 45 with glioma. The CDR3, as DNA: TGTGCCAGCAGGAGGGATGGTGGGGGCATCGGCACTGAAGCTTTCTTT. Encoded protein: CASRRDGGGIGTEAFF.